The 3 T cell receptor beta chains listed next were all sequenced from one sample in a study of T cell responses to AZD1222 COVID-19 vaccine. Method: immunoSEQ multiplex PCR; TCRdb's copy keeps in-frame clones and lacks some. The sample has 130,000 or so clones; over 90% are singletons. The sample here was peripheral blood, taken on day 0 of AZD1222 vaccination. The receptors shown here come from an adult in good health.

This chain joins TRBV2 and TRBJ2-5, with D perhaps being TRBD1 or TRBD2 (5 bases each). Trimming stripped 6 bases from V and 5 bases from J, with 16 bases between. Germline assignment: CDR1 SNHLY and CDR2 FYNNEI. There are 14 residues in the CDR3. The CDR3 DNA is TGTGCCAGCAGCCTCGAGGGGCGTAGGGAGACCCAGTACTTC. Translation: CASSLEGRRETQYF.

The V call is TRBV28, the J call TRBJ2-1; 8 bases match TRBD2. Per the germline V gene, CDR1 is MDHEN and CDR2 is SYDVKM. The CDR3 length is 15 residues. The V and J ends lost 3 bases and 4 bases, in that order; junction bases with no gene match: 5. The CDR3: CASSLALAAYNEQFF. The CDR3 region has the DNA TGTGCCAGCAGTTTGGCACTAGCGGCGTACAATGAGCAGTTCTTC.

The J gene is TRBJ2-5, the V gene TRBV5-1; D is ambiguous. The V end lost 0 bases, the J end lost 4 bases, and 10 bases lay between the germline ends. The CDR3 covers 14 residues. CDR1 is SGHRS, CDR2 YFSETQ, per germline. CDR3 loop: CASSLDPLSETQYF. The CDR3 DNA reads TGCGCCAGCAGCTTGGATCCCCTCTCAGAGACCCAGTACTTC.